This T cell receptor (beta chain) is drawn from a study of blood T cells in healthy people across ages (dated by TCRdb to between 2015 and 2017). Study-level background: Template switching captured roughly one uniquely barcoded TCR beta cDNA molecule per two T cells in model experiments. Two additional independent replicas of 1 million unique cDNA reads from the same blood draw were analyzed for two donors (one aged 18 to 29 and one aged 80 or older). Using deep sequencing normalized with unique cDNA molecular identifiers, the study measured how TCR beta repertoire diversity changes with age. Donors were grouped into four age groups: young (average about 15 years), middle-aged (39), aged (about 60) and long-lived (82). What the study reported, not specific to this receptor: Bulk unsorted PBMC profiling prevented conclusive comparison of naive and antigen-experienced compartments. Compared with the aged group, the long-lived group had more naive CD4+ T cells, fewer expanded clones and increased TCR diversity, a pattern suggesting age selection. Estimates of total diversity based on one million sequenced T cells were considered lower bounds and underestimates. As age increased, observed TCR beta diversity per million T cells dropped in a roughly linear way, and a significant reduction was already evident by age about 36. There was a strong correlation between observed TCR beta diversity and the percentage of naive T cells measured by flow cytometry. Because donor CMV infection status was unknown, age-related changes in expanded clonotypes were potentially confounded.

The library was generated by 5' RACE. The reads were generated on an Illumina HiSeq 2500. A second PCR of roughly 6 to 11 cycles was run with a J-beta primer mix and a sample-barcoded 5' primer. A template-switch 5' adaptor carrying 12 random nucleotides introduced a unique molecular identifier onto each TCR beta cDNA molecule. Each sample yielded at least 2.5 million CDR3-containing paired-end reads. The Mint cDNA synthesis kit, primed by a TRBC-specific oligonucleotide, was used to synthesize first-strand cDNA from all RNA. Following uracil-DNA glycosylase treatment, a first 18-cycle PCR with universal primers M1SS and BC2_uni_R was performed on all cDNA. Processing in the source paper ran as follows. For normalization, 1 million high-quality reads, each with a distinct molecular identifier, were randomly selected from each sample. Reads with shared molecular identifiers were discarded instead of being binned into consensus sequences. MiTCR, with a Q25 quality threshold and the strictest error-elimination algorithm, was used for CDR3 identification, clonotype clustering and error correction. Lower-bound total TCR beta diversity was estimated with a nonparametric unseen species model using Euler transformation. TCRdb trimmed public reads at Q25 via fastp, called clones via MiXCR and kept in-frame beta chains. Records with the same CDR3 protein are collapsed into one entry carrying the most frequent genes and DNA. The V and J calls were not made by the authors but by TCRdb's processing. In all, the sample holds about 780,000 distinct CDR3 sequences, and around 24% of those were seen once. 3% of the sample is in the top ten clones.

CDR1 and CDR2, per the germline V gene (reference sequence), are LGHDT and YNNKEL. Cut back by 8 bases and 10 bases, the V and J ends lie 18 bases apart. The CDR3 runs 13 amino acids, cysteine and phenylalanine included. Just the 39-base CDR3 DNA is kept, in frame starting at base 1. The roughly 37 donors, aged about 6 to 95 years, were systemically healthy Caucasian individuals from Russia. Each donor gave approximately 9.3 milliliters of peripheral blood, collected into EDTA-treated Vacutainer tubes. Ficoll-Paque density-gradient centrifugation was used to isolate PBMCs, with at least 6.5 million per sample. Total RNA, at least 6 micrograms per sample, was extracted from PBMCs with Trizol reagent. The percentages of naive CD45RAhigh/CD27high T cells were determined by flow cytometry on a PBMC aliquot from every donor. This clonotype has only a few counts. Which antigen it targets is not known. No base quality values were provided; no much bigger clone lies one nucleotide off.

These records were also assigned to another study, of T cells of mothers and their children. The second paper further reports: Nine systemically healthy Caucasian individuals served as donors, namely three mothers together with their six children. cDNA synthesis consumed the entire amount of extracted RNA, loaded at approximately 1.6 ug RNA in each 15 ul reaction. In the second PCR, the M1S primer introduced both the sample barcodes and 2-4 random nucleotides. Over 9.5 million TCR beta CDR3 reads were obtained for each mother, and some 3.1 million reads were obtained for each child. Thymic selection shapes the output of TCR recombination in a similar way in related and unrelated pairs, and inherited differences have a minor effect. Normalized repertoire overlap in related mother-child pairs was always slightly higher than in unrelated mother-child pairs, but the difference was never significant. No persistent microchimeric T cell clones were detected, at a sensitivity of around 100 clones per million clonotypes. To look for features that set related mother-child pairs apart from unrelated individuals, the researchers ran deep NGS to compare the TCR beta repertoires of mothers and children. Mothers averaged about 40 +/- 4 years of age and children averaged around 10 +/- 4 years. After adapter ligation was performed with NEBNext reagents, the libraries were sequenced on an Illumina HiSeq 2000 with 100+100 nt paired-end reads. To prevent cross-contamination, the mother and child libraries were prepared a month apart and were sequenced in separate runs. For each donor, somewhere between roughly 450,000 and 2,000,000 distinct TCR beta clonotypes were identified. Naive TCR beta clonotypes were estimated from low-frequency clonotypes matched to each donor's FACS-determined naive share, without sorting.

The sequencing input was blood. Here the chain combines TRBV3-1 and TRBJ2-1; no D gene is confidently identified. This TCR was recovered from a boy aged 5-17 years in good health. The CDR3 protein: CASGPPRYWEQFF. The DNA sequence is TGTGCCAGCGGCCCCCCCCGGTACTGGGAGCAGTTCTTC.